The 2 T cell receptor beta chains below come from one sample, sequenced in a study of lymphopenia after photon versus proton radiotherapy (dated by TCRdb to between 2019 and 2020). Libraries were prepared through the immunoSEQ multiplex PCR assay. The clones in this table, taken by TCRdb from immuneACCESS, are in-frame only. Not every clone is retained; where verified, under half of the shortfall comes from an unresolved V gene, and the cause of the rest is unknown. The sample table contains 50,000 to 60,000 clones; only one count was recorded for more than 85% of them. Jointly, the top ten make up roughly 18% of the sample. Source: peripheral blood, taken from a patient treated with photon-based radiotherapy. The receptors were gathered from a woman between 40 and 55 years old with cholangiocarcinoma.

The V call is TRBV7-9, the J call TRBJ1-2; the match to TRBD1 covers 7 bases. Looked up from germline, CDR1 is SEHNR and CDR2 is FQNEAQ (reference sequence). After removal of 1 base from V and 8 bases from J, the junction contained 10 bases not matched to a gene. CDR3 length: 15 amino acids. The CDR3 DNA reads TGTGCCAGCAGCTTAGAGGGCCTCTCAGGGGGAGGCTACACCTTC. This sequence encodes CASSLEGLSGGGYTF.

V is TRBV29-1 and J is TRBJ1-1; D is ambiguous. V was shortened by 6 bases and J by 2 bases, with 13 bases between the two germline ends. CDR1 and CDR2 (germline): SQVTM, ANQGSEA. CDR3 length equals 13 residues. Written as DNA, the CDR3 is TGCAGCGTAAGACTCGACACTAACACTGAAGCTTTCTTT. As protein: CSVRLDTNTEAFF. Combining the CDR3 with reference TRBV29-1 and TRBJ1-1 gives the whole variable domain SAVISQKPSRDICQRGTSLTIQCQVDSQVTMMFWYRQQPGQSLTLIATANQGSEATYESGFVIDKFPISRPNLTFSTLTVSNMSPEDSSIYLCSVRLDTNTEAFFGQGTRLTVV.